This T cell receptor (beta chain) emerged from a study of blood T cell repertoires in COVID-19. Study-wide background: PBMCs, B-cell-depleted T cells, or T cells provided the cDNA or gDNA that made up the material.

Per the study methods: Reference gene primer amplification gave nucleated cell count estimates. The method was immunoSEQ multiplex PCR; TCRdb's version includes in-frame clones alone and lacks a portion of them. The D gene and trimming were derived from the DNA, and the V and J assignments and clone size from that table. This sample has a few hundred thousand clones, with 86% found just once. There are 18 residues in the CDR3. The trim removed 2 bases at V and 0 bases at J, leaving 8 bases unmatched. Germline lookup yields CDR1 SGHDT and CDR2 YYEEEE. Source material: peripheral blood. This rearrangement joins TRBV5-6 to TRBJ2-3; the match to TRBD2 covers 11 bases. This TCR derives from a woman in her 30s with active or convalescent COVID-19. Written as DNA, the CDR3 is TGTGCCAGCAGCTTTCCTCTAGCGGGGGGCATGAGCACAGATACGCAGTATTTT. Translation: CASSFPLAGGMSTDTQYF.